This T cell receptor (beta chain) was identified in a study of cytomegalovirus exposure and HLA in healthy donors. This CDR3 spans 16 amino acids. Germline V gene sequence: CDR1 LNHDA, CDR2 SQIVND (reference sequence). V was pared by 3 bases and J by 0 bases, with 2 bases of the junction left unmatched. PCR primers comprised 60 Vbeta and 13 Jbeta primers. Profiled with immunoSEQ multiplex PCR; TCRdb holds only in-frame clones, not every one. Its table records roughly 80,000 clones. The specimen was PBMCs. The sequence was collected from a woman in her twenties or thirties in good health and CMV-seronegative. J is TRBJ2-6 and V is TRBV19; 7 nucleotides agree with TRBD2. The CDR3 is CASSIGGTSGANVLTF. CDR3 nucleotides: TGTGCCAGTAGTATCGGGGGGACCTCTGGGGCCAACGTCCTGACTTTC. Full variable domain (missing parts from reference TRBV19 and TRBJ2-6): DGGITQSPKYLFRKEGQNVTLSCEQNLNHDAMYWYRQDPGQGLRLIYYSQIVNDFQKGDIAEGYSVSREKKESFPLTVTSAQKNPTAFYLCASSIGGTSGANVLTFGAGSRLTVL.